The source of this T cell receptor (beta chain) is a study of metastatic and nonmetastatic thyroid tumors. Turning to the study itself: Malignant and benign thyroid patients had repertoires compared in peripheral blood and tumor or nodule tissue. Study outcomes and limitations: Malignant thyroid tumors reportedly had TCR beta diversity that was significantly higher than in benign nodules, in blood and tumor.

Not a single patient had been given any form of treatment at any point before undergoing thyroid surgery. The V gene's germline CDR1 is MRHNA and CDR2 SNTAGT. V shed 5 bases and J shed 6 bases, with 25 bases lying between them. The CDR3 contains 18 residues. There are a few counts of this clone. The antigen is unknown. Per the original methods: The study built a papillary thyroid cancer distant-metastasis classifier from CDR3 differences across clinicopathological groups. TCRdb re-called the PCR reads with MiXCR. The V and J calls were determined by TCRdb, not by the authors. The sample contains around 29,000 clones, roughly 23% of which appear only once.

Sample: blood. This chain uses TRBV6-4 with TRBJ2-2; D is unclear. The TCR originated in a female donor with papillary thyroid cancer or a benign thyroid nodule (not recorded which). Some clones in this sample may be carry-over from other donors' samples. The CDR3 DNA is TGTGCCAGCAGTTCCCACGCTACGTTAGTTGGCTTCTCCGGGGAGCTGTTTTTT. It translates to CASSSHATLVGFSGELFF.